These T cell receptor beta chains were read from a single sample in a study of T cell repertoires in cytomegalovirus infection. MiXCR, run by TCRdb on the reads, gives a single entry per CDR3 protein. The data contain fewer than 550,000 distinct CDR3 sequences, 16% of them seen just once; the ten biggest clones take up 20% to 30%. The sample comprised CD8+ T cells from PBMCs. These TCRs come from a human donor in good health (CMV status not recorded). Some clones in this sample may be carry-over from other donors' samples. The conserved cysteine and the conserved F or W are not part of the CDR3 here.

V gene	J gene	CDR3 protein
TRBV6-2/TRBV6-3	TRBJ2-7	ASSPDSARYEQY
TRBV3-1	TRBJ2-7	ASSQPQGGISYEQY
TRBV2	TRBJ2-3	ASSENPGVISTDTQY
TRBV7-6	TRBJ2-7	ASSSRTGDYEQY
TRBV29-1	TRBJ2-3	SVEGARDTQY
TRBV11-2	TRBJ2-1	ASSLDPALLWDEQF
TRBV3-1	TRBJ2-7	ASSQEKRSSYEQY
TRBV27	TRBJ1-5	ASSMDRGFQPQH
TRBV12-3/TRBV12-4	TRBJ2-7	ASSPSRDGRRNEQY
TRBV18	TRBJ2-1	ASSPPTEWLAGVSEQF